Listed below are T cell receptor beta chains from one sample, sequenced in a study of siplizumab effects on memory and regulatory T cells. This table comes from immunoSEQ multiplex PCR, and its TCRdb copy is limited to in-frame clones, with some not included. Of 100,000 or so clones listed, around 90% are singletons. Sequenced material: non-Treg CD4+ T cells sorted from blood. These receptors were collected from a human donor in good health. The CDR3 runs from the conserved cysteine through the conserved F or W. The order of the fields is V gene, clone size, D gene, J gene, CDR3 protein, CDR3 DNA. A D gene is named only where the DNA matches it firmly. Clone size is not always given. Where it is, it says once, few, many or a class for expanded clones.

v_call: TRBV2
clone_size: once
d_call: NA
j_call: TRBJ2-1
cdr3_aa: CASTPRTGHNEQFF
cdr3_nt: TGTGCCAGCACTCCACGAACAGGTCACAATGAGCAGTTCTTC

v_call: TRBV6-1
clone_size: NA
d_call: NA
j_call: TRBJ2-7
cdr3_aa: CASSAPGLFYEQYF
cdr3_nt: TGTGCCAGCAGTGCCCCGGGACTGTTCTACGAGCAGTACTTC

v_call: TRBV18
clone_size: few
d_call: NA
j_call: TRBJ2-1
cdr3_aa: CASSPPVRGGLGEQFF
cdr3_nt: TGTGCCAGCTCACCACCCGTCAGGGGGGGACTGGGTGAGCAGTTCTTC

v_call: TRBV29-1
clone_size: once
d_call: TRBD1
j_call: TRBJ2-1
cdr3_aa: CSVEDRQGYEQFF
cdr3_nt: TGCAGCGTTGAAGATCGACAGGGATATGAGCAGTTCTTC

v_call: TRBV2
clone_size: NA
d_call: TRBD1
j_call: TRBJ2-2
cdr3_aa: CASSGDRGWTGELFF
cdr3_nt: TGTGCCAGCAGTGGTGACAGGGGGTGGACCGGGGAGCTGTTTTTT

v_call: TRBV2
clone_size: NA
d_call: NA
j_call: TRBJ2-5
cdr3_aa: CASSEKTQYF
cdr3_nt: TGTGCCAGCAGTGAAAAGACCCAGTACTTC

v_call: TRBV5-1
clone_size: NA
d_call: TRBD1
j_call: TRBJ2-7
cdr3_aa: CASSRGTGRDEQYF
cdr3_nt: TGCGCCAGCAGCCGCGGGACAGGGCGAGACGAGCAGTACTTC

v_call: TRBV5-1
clone_size: NA
d_call: NA
j_call: TRBJ2-1
cdr3_aa: CASSLQGSSYNEQFF
cdr3_nt: TGCGCCAGCAGCCTACAGGGTAGCTCCTACAATGAGCAGTTCTTC

v_call: TRBV5-5
clone_size: NA
d_call: NA
j_call: TRBJ2-7
cdr3_aa: CASSLDSASYEQYF
cdr3_nt: TGTGCCAGCAGCCTCGACAGTGCCTCCTACGAGCAGTACTTC

v_call: TRBV27
clone_size: NA
d_call: NA
j_call: TRBJ1-4
cdr3_aa: CASSLTGVREKLFF
cdr3_nt: TGTGCCAGCAGTTTGACCGGGGTACGTGAAAAACTGTTTTTT

v_call: TRBV6-6
clone_size: NA
d_call: NA
j_call: TRBJ2-7
cdr3_aa: CASRLRAGSSYEQYF
cdr3_nt: TGTGCCAGCAGACTAAGGGCAGGAAGCTCCTACGAGCAGTACTTC

v_call: TRBV7-3
clone_size: NA
d_call: TRBD1
j_call: TRBJ2-1
cdr3_aa: CASSIGTGIGEQFF
cdr3_nt: TGTGCCAGCAGCATCGGGACAGGGATCGGTGAGCAGTTCTTC

v_call: TRBV10-3
clone_size: NA
d_call: TRBD2
j_call: TRBJ2-2
cdr3_aa: CAIRPTSGNTGELFF
cdr3_nt: TGTGCCATCAGGCCTACTAGCGGAAATACCGGGGAGCTGTTTTTT

v_call: TRBV9
clone_size: NA
d_call: TRBD2
j_call: TRBJ2-7
cdr3_aa: CASSAWTSGSPYEQYF
cdr3_nt: TGTGCCAGCAGCGCGTGGACTAGCGGGAGTCCGTACGAGCAGTACTTC

v_call: TRBV6-5
clone_size: NA
d_call: TRBD2
j_call: TRBJ2-1
cdr3_aa: CASSPIREGGEQFF
cdr3_nt: TGTGCCAGCAGCCCCATCCGGGAGGGCGGTGAGCAGTTCTTC

v_call: TRBV10-3
clone_size: NA
d_call: NA
j_call: TRBJ2-7
cdr3_aa: CAISDSSIDEQYF
cdr3_nt: TGTGCCATCAGTGACTCCAGTATCGACGAGCAGTACTTC

v_call: TRBV10-3
clone_size: NA
d_call: NA
j_call: TRBJ2-3
cdr3_aa: CAISLLKTSTDTQYF
cdr3_nt: TGTGCCATCAGCCTTCTAAAAACTAGCACAGATACGCAGTATTTT

v_call: TRBV9
clone_size: NA
d_call: NA
j_call: TRBJ2-1
cdr3_aa: CASSVQRQAEQFF
cdr3_nt: TGTGCCAGCAGCGTACAAAGGCAGGCTGAGCAGTTCTTC

v_call: TRBV11-2
clone_size: NA
d_call: NA
j_call: TRBJ1-4
cdr3_aa: CASSSPGRMEKLFF
cdr3_nt: TGTGCCAGCAGCTCTCCCGGGCGAATGGAAAAACTGTTTTTT

v_call: TRBV6-1
clone_size: NA
d_call: TRBD1
j_call: TRBJ2-1
cdr3_aa: CASSQTRQGFNEQFF
cdr3_nt: TGTGCCAGCAGTCAGACCCGACAGGGGTTCAATGAGCAGTTCTTC

v_call: TRBV6-1
clone_size: NA
d_call: TRBD1
j_call: TRBJ2-1
cdr3_aa: CASSPTGQGHNEQFF
cdr3_nt: TGTGCCAGCAGTCCGACGGGACAGGGGCACAATGAGCAGTTCTTC

v_call: TRBV9
clone_size: NA
d_call: NA
j_call: TRBJ1-3
cdr3_aa: CASSVAGGTGNTIYF
cdr3_nt: TGTGCCAGCAGCGTAGCTGGAGGGACTGGAAACACCATATATTTT

v_call: TRBV4-1
clone_size: NA
d_call: NA
j_call: TRBJ2-7
cdr3_aa: CASSQDSTAKTYEQYF
cdr3_nt: TGCGCCAGCAGCCAAGATAGCACAGCAAAAACCTACGAGCAGTACTTC

v_call: TRBV7-9
clone_size: NA
d_call: NA
j_call: TRBJ2-2
cdr3_aa: CASSPHTANTGELFF
cdr3_nt: TGTGCCAGCAGCCCTCACACCGCGAACACCGGGGAGCTGTTTTTT

v_call: TRBV25-1
clone_size: NA
d_call: NA
j_call: TRBJ2-2
cdr3_aa: CASSEYGGGGELFF
cdr3_nt: TGTGCCAGCAGTGAATATGGGGGTGGCGGGGAGCTGTTTTTT

v_call: TRBV29-1
clone_size: NA
d_call: NA
j_call: TRBJ2-7
cdr3_aa: CSVEVVGQGFNEQYF
cdr3_nt: TGCAGCGTTGAAGTAGTCGGGCAGGGGTTCAACGAGCAGTACTTC

v_call: TRBV19
clone_size: NA
d_call: TRBD1
j_call: TRBJ2-7
cdr3_aa: CASSKDRDVYEQYF
cdr3_nt: TGTGCCAGTAGTAAGGACAGGGACGTGTACGAGCAGTACTTC

v_call: TRBV28
clone_size: once
d_call: TRBD1
j_call: TRBJ2-7
cdr3_aa: CASNGQGGTYEQYF
cdr3_nt: TGTGCCAGCAATGGACAGGGCGGGACTTACGAGCAGTACTTC

v_call: TRBV7-3
clone_size: NA
d_call: TRBD2
j_call: TRBJ2-3
cdr3_aa: CASSLSRERTDTQYF
cdr3_nt: TGTGCCAGCAGCTTATCGCGGGAGCGCACAGATACGCAGTATTTT

v_call: TRBV21-1
clone_size: NA
d_call: NA
j_call: TRBJ1-1
cdr3_aa: CASPGTGTEAFF
cdr3_nt: TGTGCCAGTCCCGGGACGGGAACTGAAGCTTTCTTT

v_call: TRBV7-7
clone_size: NA
d_call: NA
j_call: TRBJ1-5
cdr3_aa: CASSLAQGQPQHF
cdr3_nt: TGTGCTAGCAGCTTAGCTCAGGGTCAGCCCCAGCATTTT

v_call: TRBV2
clone_size: NA
d_call: TRBD1
j_call: TRBJ1-1
cdr3_aa: CASSGLGQGSLGAFF
cdr3_nt: TGTGCCAGCAGTGGGCTGGGACAGGGAAGTCTCGGAGCTTTCTTT

v_call: TRBV5-4
clone_size: NA
d_call: NA
j_call: TRBJ2-6
cdr3_aa: CASHGGGPRFSGANVLTF
cdr3_nt: TGTGCCAGCCACGGGGGAGGCCCGAGATTTTCTGGGGCCAACGTCCTGACTTTC

v_call: TRBV2
clone_size: NA
d_call: TRBD1
j_call: TRBJ2-2
cdr3_aa: CASSLTGGADTGELFF
cdr3_nt: TGTGCCAGCAGTCTGACAGGGGGCGCGGACACCGGGGAGCTGTTTTTT

v_call: TRBV4-3
clone_size: NA
d_call: TRBD2
j_call: TRBJ2-5
cdr3_aa: CASSPSGRAEETQYF
cdr3_nt: TGCGCCAGCAGCCCTAGCGGGAGGGCCGAAGAGACCCAGTACTTC

v_call: TRBV19
clone_size: once
d_call: NA
j_call: TRBJ1-5
cdr3_aa: CASSISYSSNQPQHF
cdr3_nt: TGTGCCAGTAGTATATCGTACAGTAGCAATCAGCCCCAGCATTTT

v_call: TRBV28
clone_size: NA
d_call: NA
j_call: TRBJ2-5
cdr3_aa: CASSTRLVGDQETQYF
cdr3_nt: TGTGCCAGCAGTACCAGACTAGTCGGGGACCAAGAGACCCAGTACTTC

v_call: TRBV7-2
clone_size: NA
d_call: NA
j_call: TRBJ1-5
cdr3_aa: CASSGRRNQPQHF
cdr3_nt: TGTGCCAGCAGTGGTCGGCGCAATCAGCCCCAGCATTTT

v_call: TRBV19
clone_size: once
d_call: NA
j_call: TRBJ1-5
cdr3_aa: CASSTPVGGSQPQHF
cdr3_nt: TGTGCCAGTAGTACGCCCGTCGGGGGGAGTCAGCCCCAGCATTTT

v_call: TRBV4-1
clone_size: NA
d_call: NA
j_call: TRBJ1-5
cdr3_aa: CASSQVNIFGQPNQPQHF
cdr3_nt: TGCGCCAGCAGCCAAGTAAATATCTTCGGACAGCCCAATCAGCCCCAGCATTTT

v_call: TRBV30
clone_size: NA
d_call: TRBD1
j_call: TRBJ2-7
cdr3_aa: CAWSPGQGHYEQYF
cdr3_nt: TGTGCCTGGAGTCCGGGACAGGGCCACTACGAGCAGTACTTC

v_call: TRBV5-8
clone_size: NA
d_call: NA
j_call: TRBJ1-1
cdr3_aa: CASSSEWGANTEAFF
cdr3_nt: TGTGCCAGCAGCTCCGAATGGGGGGCGAACACTGAAGCTTTCTTT

v_call: TRBV19
clone_size: NA
d_call: TRBD1
j_call: TRBJ1-4
cdr3_aa: CASSAAGQPYEKLFF
cdr3_nt: TGTGCCAGTAGTGCTGCGGGACAGCCTTATGAAAAACTGTTTTTT

v_call: TRBV5-1
clone_size: NA
d_call: NA
j_call: TRBJ2-2
cdr3_aa: CASSVGTPNTGELFF
cdr3_nt: TGCGCCAGCAGCGTCGGGACTCCGAACACCGGGGAGCTGTTTTTT

v_call: TRBV12-5
clone_size: NA
d_call: NA
j_call: TRBJ2-1
cdr3_aa: CASAPVQGGPFF
cdr3_nt: TGTGCTAGTGCCCCCGTGCAGGGGGGTCCGTTCTTC

v_call: TRBV28
clone_size: NA
d_call: NA
j_call: TRBJ2-2
cdr3_aa: CASSSSGAHTGELFF
cdr3_nt: TGTGCCAGCAGTTCCTCCGGGGCGCACACCGGGGAGCTGTTTTTT

v_call: TRBV5-1
clone_size: NA
d_call: TRBD1
j_call: TRBJ1-5
cdr3_aa: CASSETGGGQPQHF
cdr3_nt: TGCGCCAGCAGCGAAACAGGGGGAGGACAGCCCCAGCATTTT

v_call: TRBV5-6
clone_size: NA
d_call: TRBD1
j_call: TRBJ2-7
cdr3_aa: CASGKTGVYEQYF
cdr3_nt: TGTGCCAGCGGGAAGACAGGGGTATACGAGCAGTACTTC

v_call: TRBV4-1
clone_size: NA
d_call: NA
j_call: TRBJ2-3
cdr3_aa: CASSPRPATTTDTQYF
cdr3_nt: TGCGCCAGCAGTCCAAGACCGGCGACTACTACAGATACGCAGTATTTT

v_call: TRBV5-4
clone_size: NA
d_call: NA
j_call: TRBJ1-1
cdr3_aa: CASSFQGMNTEAFF
cdr3_nt: TGTGCCAGCAGCTTTCAGGGAATGAACACTGAAGCTTTCTTT